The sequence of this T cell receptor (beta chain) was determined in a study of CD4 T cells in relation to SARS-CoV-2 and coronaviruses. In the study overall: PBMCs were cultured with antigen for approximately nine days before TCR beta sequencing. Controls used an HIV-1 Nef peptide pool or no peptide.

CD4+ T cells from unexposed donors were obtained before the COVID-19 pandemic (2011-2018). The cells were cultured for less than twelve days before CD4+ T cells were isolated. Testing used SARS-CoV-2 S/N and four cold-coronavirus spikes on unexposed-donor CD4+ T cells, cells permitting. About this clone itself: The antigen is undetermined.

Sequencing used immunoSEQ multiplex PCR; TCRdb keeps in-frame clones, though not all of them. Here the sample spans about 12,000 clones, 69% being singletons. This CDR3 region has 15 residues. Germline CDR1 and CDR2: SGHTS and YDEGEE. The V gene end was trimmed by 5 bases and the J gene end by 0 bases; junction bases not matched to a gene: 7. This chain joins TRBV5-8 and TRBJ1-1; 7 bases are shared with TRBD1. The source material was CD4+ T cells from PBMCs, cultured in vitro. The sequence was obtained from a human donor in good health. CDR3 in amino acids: CASRFFQGVNTEAFF. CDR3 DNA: TGTGCCAGCAGATTTTTCCAGGGGGTGAACACTGAAGCTTTCTTT.